Listed below are T cell receptor beta chains from one sample, sequenced in a study of blood T cell repertoires in COVID-19. Repertoires were generated with immunoSEQ multiplex PCR, while TCRdb's copy carries only in-frame clones and drops some. The data show about 82,000 clones, with 80% seen just once and 12% held by the top ten. The sequenced material came from peripheral blood. Receptors were obtained from a woman aged 40 to 50 with active or convalescent COVID-19. CDR3s include the opening cysteine and the closing phenylalanine or tryptophan. Each record gives: clone size, D gene, CDR3 length, V gene, J gene, CDR3 protein, CDR3 DNA. A D gene is named only where the DNA matches it firmly. Only some rows state a clone size, as once, few, many or a class for expanded clones.

size: .; D: TRBD1; length: 14; V: TRBV5-1; J: TRBJ1-2; CDR3: CASQGQGGSYGYTF; DNA: TGCGCCAGCCAAGGACAGGGGGGGTCCTATGGCTACACCTTC
size: .; D: .; length: 14; V: TRBV11-1; J: TRBJ2-2; CDR3: CASSLVLTSGELFF; DNA: TGTGCCAGCAGCTTAGTCCTGACTAGCGGGGAGCTGTTTTTT
size: .; D: .; length: 12; V: TRBV5-1; J: TRBJ2-1; CDR3: CATSGSSNEQFF; DNA: TGCGCCACCTCGGGGTCTTCCAATGAGCAGTTCTTC
size: few; D: TRBD2; length: 15; V: TRBV6-1; J: TRBJ2-7; CDR3: CASSELASGTDEQYF; DNA: TGTGCCAGCAGTGAACTCGCTAGCGGGACCGACGAGCAGTACTTC
size: once; D: .; length: 15; V: TRBV15; J: TRBJ1-3; CDR3: CATSRDLSSGNTIYF; DNA: TGTGCCACCAGCAGAGATCTTAGCTCTGGAAACACCATATATTTT
size: .; D: .; length: 15; V: TRBV6-5; J: TRBJ2-4; CDR3: CASSINPGAKNIQYF; DNA: TGTGCCAGCAGTATTAACCCGGGGGCCAAAAACATTCAGTACTTC
size: .; D: TRBD2; length: 15; V: TRBV24-1; J: TRBJ2-1; CDR3: CATSGLAGAGNEQFF; DNA: TGTGCCACCAGCGGACTGGCGGGAGCTGGCAATGAGCAGTTCTTC
size: .; D: .; length: 18; V: TRBV18; J: TRBJ2-2; CDR3: CASSPVTLRSVGTGELFF; DNA: TGTGCCAGCTCACCCGTGACTCTACGCTCCGTGGGCACCGGGGAGCTGTTTTTT
size: .; D: .; length: 13; V: TRBV2; J: TRBJ1-3; CDR3: CASSPNSGNTIYF; DNA: TGTGCCAGCAGCCCAAACTCTGGAAACACCATATATTTT
size: .; D: .; length: 13; V: TRBV21-1; J: TRBJ1-1; CDR3: CASSIQEDTEAFF; DNA: TGTGCCAGCAGCATCCAGGAGGACACTGAAGCTTTCTTT
size: .; D: TRBD1; length: 14; V: TRBV11-3; J: TRBJ1-2; CDR3: CASSFGQGGYGYTF; DNA: TGTGCCAGCAGCTTCGGACAGGGTGGCTATGGCTACACCTTC
size: .; D: .; length: 14; V: TRBV5-1; J: TRBJ2-7; CDR3: CASSSGQPTYEQYF; DNA: TGCGCCAGCAGCTCTGGACAGCCTACCTACGAGCAGTACTTC
size: .; D: TRBD2; length: 17; V: TRBV3-1/TRBV3-2; J: TRBJ2-2; CDR3: CASSRPTSGGRGGELFF; DNA: TGTGCCAGCAGCCGCCCGACTAGCGGGGGACGAGGCGGGGAGCTGTTTTTT
size: .; D: .; length: 14; V: TRBV6-4; J: TRBJ1-1; CDR3: CASSAGGKRAEAFF; DNA: TGTGCCAGCAGTGCGGGGGGCAAGAGGGCTGAAGCTTTCTTT
size: .; D: .; length: 13; V: TRBV7-3; J: TRBJ2-4; CDR3: CASSLRGGEEQYF; DNA: TGTGCCAGCAGCTTAAGGGGCGGGGAAGAACAGTACTTC
size: .; D: TRBD1; length: 16; V: TRBV7-2; J: TRBJ1-5; CDR3: CASSLAGQGSGQPQHF; DNA: TGTGCCAGCAGCTTAGCCGGACAGGGGTCGGGTCAGCCCCAGCATTTT
size: .; D: TRBD2; length: 14; V: TRBV5-5; J: TRBJ2-2; CDR3: CASSVWTRTGELFF; DNA: TGTGCCAGCAGCGTATGGACTAGAACCGGGGAGCTGTTTTTT
size: .; D: .; length: 15; V: TRBV7-9; J: TRBJ2-3; CDR3: CASSLVASATDTQYF; DNA: TGTGCCAGCAGCTTAGTAGCGTCCGCCACAGATACGCAGTATTTT
size: .; D: .; length: 15; V: TRBV5-1; J: TRBJ2-1; CDR3: CASSFSRRENNEQFF; DNA: TGCGCCAGCAGCTTTTCACGTCGGGAGAACAATGAGCAGTTCTTC
size: .; D: .; length: 14; V: TRBV7-3; J: TRBJ2-5; CDR3: CASSLGGAHETQYF; DNA: TGTGCCAGCAGCTTAGGGGGGGCGCACGAGACCCAGTACTTC
size: .; D: .; length: 14; V: TRBV6-5; J: TRBJ2-7; CDR3: CASSWTDRAGEQYF; DNA: TGTGCCAGCAGTTGGACCGACAGGGCGGGGGAGCAGTACTTC
size: .; D: .; length: 14; V: TRBV9; J: TRBJ2-5; CDR3: CASSVDPSRETQYF; DNA: TGTGCCAGCAGCGTAGATCCTAGCAGGGAGACCCAGTACTTC
size: few; D: .; length: 14; V: TRBV9; J: TRBJ2-7; CDR3: CASSLRDKYYEQYF; DNA: TGTGCCAGCAGCCTTCGGGACAAATACTACGAGCAGTACTTC
size: .; D: TRBD2; length: 15; V: TRBV7-3; J: TRBJ2-1; CDR3: CASSPASGVYNEQFF; DNA: TGTGCCAGCAGCCCCGCTAGCGGGGTATACAATGAGCAGTTCTTC
size: .; D: TRBD2; length: 22; V: TRBV3-1/TRBV3-2; J: TRBJ2-5; CDR3: CASSQERGAGLGTSGSKETQYF; DNA: TGTGCCAGCAGCCAAGAAAGGGGGGCAGGGTTAGGAACTAGCGGGAGTAAGGAGACCCAGTACTTC
size: .; D: .; length: 13; V: TRBV28; J: TRBJ1-3; CDR3: CASSPGGRNTIYF; DNA: TGTGCCAGCAGCCCCGGGGGGAGAAACACCATATATTTT
size: .; D: .; length: 16; V: TRBV7-2; J: TRBJ2-7; CDR3: CASSLEGGREGYEQYF; DNA: TGTGCCAGCAGCTTAGAGGGGGGGCGAGAGGGGTACGAGCAGTACTTC
size: .; D: .; length: 15; V: TRBV5-1; J: TRBJ1-2; CDR3: CASSLEWSGGYGYTF; DNA: TGCGCCAGCAGCTTGGAGTGGTCGGGAGGCTATGGCTACACCTTC
size: .; D: .; length: 14; V: TRBV7-8; J: TRBJ2-2; CDR3: CASSLTRGTGELFF; DNA: TGTGCCAGCAGCTTAACACGGGGGACCGGGGAGCTGTTTTTT
size: .; D: TRBD1; length: 15; V: TRBV6-5; J: TRBJ2-5; CDR3: CASRHGQGAGETQYF; DNA: TGTGCCAGCAGGCATGGACAGGGGGCTGGGGAGACCCAGTACTTC
size: few; D: .; length: 15; V: TRBV5-4; J: TRBJ2-7; CDR3: CASSLTNAGANEQYF; DNA: TGTGCCAGCAGCCTGACCAACGCGGGCGCGAACGAGCAGTACTTC
size: .; D: .; length: 15; V: TRBV6-5; J: TRBJ1-1; CDR3: CASSYGWRAGTEAFF; DNA: TGTGCCAGCAGTTACGGGTGGAGGGCGGGAACTGAAGCTTTCTTT
size: few; D: .; length: 13; V: TRBV7-7; J: TRBJ2-3; CDR3: CASSPGSTDTQYF; DNA: TGTGCCAGCAGCCCCGGGTCCACAGATACGCAGTATTTT
size: .; D: TRBD2; length: 15; V: TRBV28; J: TRBJ2-7; CDR3: CASKSGGQVIYEQYF; DNA: TGTGCCAGCAAGTCGGGGGGGCAGGTGATCTACGAGCAGTACTTC
size: .; D: TRBD2; length: 14; V: TRBV12-5; J: TRBJ2-1; CDR3: CASGLQGLAGAQFF; DNA: TGTGCTAGTGGTTTGCAGGGGCTAGCGGGAGCGCAGTTCTTC
size: .; D: TRBD2; length: 13; V: TRBV29-1; J: TRBJ2-1; CDR3: CSALAGGVDEQFF; DNA: TGCAGCGCCTTAGCGGGAGGGGTCGATGAGCAGTTCTTC
size: .; D: .; length: 19; V: TRBV7-8; J: TRBJ1-5; CDR3: CASSLAQGPSLYSNQPQHF; DNA: TGTGCCAGCAGCTTAGCCCAGGGGCCCTCCCTATATAGCAATCAGCCCCAGCATTTT